Listed below are T cell receptor beta chains from one sample, sequenced in a study of high-grade serous ovarian cancer treatment subgroups. Assay used: immunoSEQ multiplex PCR; TCRdb lists only in-frame clones, some missing. The sample shows 13,000 or so clones, around 90% of them seen only once. Sequencing was performed on tumor tissue. Source of these receptors: a human donor with high-grade serous ovarian cancer. CDR3s include the opening cysteine and the closing phenylalanine or tryptophan. D genes are given only for firm matches. Rows give clone size only sometimes, using once, few, many, or a class for an expanded clone.

TRBJ2-1	once	TRBV28	.	CASEASSYNEQFF	TGTGCCAGCGAGGCCAGCTCCTACAATGAGCAGTTCTTC
TRBJ2-1	.	TRBV11-1	TRBD2	CASSRKFAGGIRNEQFF	TGTGCCAGCAGCCGCAAGTTTGCGGGGGGAATTCGGAATGAGCAGTTCTTC
TRBJ1-1	.	TRBV7-7	TRBD1	CASSPLTGGNTEAFF	TGTGCTAGCAGCCCACTCACAGGGGGGAACACTGAAGCTTTCTTT
TRBJ1-1	.	TRBV6-5	.	CASSPGKGTEAFF	TGTGCCAGCAGCCCGGGCAAGGGGACTGAAGCTTTCTTT
TRBJ1-1	.	TRBV6-5	.	CATRPSLNTEAFF	TGTGCCACCAGGCCGTCTTTGAACACTGAAGCTTTCTTT
TRBJ2-1	.	TRBV10-2	TRBD2	CSVGAGGLYNEQFF	TGTTCCGTGGGAGCGGGGGGACTCTACAATGAGCAGTTCTTC
TRBJ2-7	.	TRBV5-1	.	CASSRQVGPQYEQYF	TGCGCCAGCAGCAGACAGGTAGGGCCGCAATACGAGCAGTACTTC
TRBJ1-3	.	TRBV19	.	CASSQDVGSTGNTIYF	TGTGCCAGTAGCCAAGATGTCGGGTCCACTGGAAACACCATATATTTT
TRBJ2-6	.	TRBV2	.	CASSEPLPGANVLTF	TGTGCCAGCAGTGAGCCACTCCCTGGGGCCAACGTCCTGACTTTC
TRBJ2-1	.	TRBV4-3	.	CASSPHAGRRADYNEQFF	TGCGCCAGCAGCCCCCATGCGGGTAGGAGGGCGGACTACAATGAGCAGTTCTTC
TRBJ1-3	once	TRBV28	.	CASKRGNQGNTIYF	TGTGCCAGCAAAAGGGGGAATCAAGGAAACACCATATATTTT
TRBJ1-4	.	TRBV28	TRBD1	CASSVDRVGEKLFF	TGTGCCAGCAGTGTAGACAGGGTAGGCGAAAAACTGTTTTTT
TRBJ1-6	.	TRBV27	.	CASSLNRPSNSPLHF	TGTGCCAGCAGTCTAAATAGGCCCAGTAATTCACCCCTCCACTTT
TRBJ2-1	once	TRBV6-1	.	CAILTLGPPYIEQFF	TGTGCCATCCTGACTCTAGGTCCCCCTTACATTGAGCAGTTCTTC
TRBJ1-6	.	TRBV19	.	CASQLSYNSPLHF	TGTGCCAGCCAGCTTTCCTATAATTCACCCCTCCACTTT
TRBJ1-2	.	TRBV7-2	.	CASSLAGLNYGYTF	TGTGCCAGCAGCTTGGCAGGCCTCAACTATGGCTACACCTTC
TRBJ2-3	.	TRBV6-4	TRBD2	CASSDSMTSATDTQYF	TGTGCCAGCAGTGACTCGATGACTAGCGCCACAGATACGCAGTATTTT
TRBJ1-4	.	TRBV7-9	TRBD1	CASSLVGGSEKLFF	TGTGCCAGCAGCTTAGTAGGGGGCAGTGAAAAACTGTTTTTT
TRBJ2-2	.	TRBV29-1	TRBD2	CSVIIRQGGAGELFF	TGCAGCGTTATAATTAGGCAGGGAGGGGCCGGGGAGCTGTTTTTT
TRBJ2-5	.	TRBV6-6	TRBD1	CASSQGAETQYF	TGTGCCAGCAGTCAGGGGGCTGAGACCCAGTACTTC
TRBJ1-1	.	TRBV5-1	TRBD1	CASSRQGQNTEAFF	TGCGCCAGCAGTAGACAGGGGCAAAACACTGAAGCTTTCTTT
TRBJ2-1	.	TRBV7-8	.	CASSLTGNEQFF	TGTGCCAGCAGCTTGACGGGGAATGAGCAGTTCTTC
TRBJ2-5	.	TRBV29-1	.	CSAIKETQYF	TGCAGCGCCATTAAAGAGACCCAGTACTTC
TRBJ2-2	.	TRBV5-1	TRBD1	CASREDRVIGGELFF	TGCGCCAGCAGGGAAGACAGGGTAATCGGCGGGGAGCTGTTTTTT
TRBJ2-7	few	TRBV7-2	.	CASSADRGSGGEQYF	TGTGCCAGCAGCGCTGACAGGGGCTCCGGGGGGGAGCAGTACTTC
TRBJ1-1	few	TRBV7-9	.	CASSLVASLNTEAFF	TGTGCCAGCAGCTTAGTGGCCAGCTTGAACACTGAAGCTTTCTTT
TRBJ2-7	.	TRBV11-2	.	CASSLDPVEQYF	TGTGCCAGCAGCTTAGATCCGGTCGAGCAGTACTTC
TRBJ1-5	.	TRBV7-2	.	CASSLGGDQPQHF	TGTGCCAGCAGCTTAGGGGGGGATCAGCCCCAGCATTTT
TRBJ1-6	.	TRBV7-2	.	CASSPSAGSLHF	TGTGCCAGCAGCCCGTCCGCGGGGTCCCTCCACTTT
TRBJ1-2	.	TRBV5-1	.	CASSLVGTRYGYTF	TGCGCCAGCAGCTTGGTGGGGACAAGGTATGGCTACACCTTC
TRBJ1-4	.	TRBV19	.	CASSQSMGPRLFF	TGTGCCAGTAGCCAATCTATGGGACCTCGACTGTTTTTT
TRBJ1-1	.	TRBV18	.	CASSPLGAGLGNTEAFF	TGTGCCAGCTCACCTCTCGGTGCAGGTCTGGGAAACACTGAAGCTTTCTTT
TRBJ1-2	.	TRBV29-1	.	CSVEPDRTNYGYTF	TGCAGCGTGGAGCCTGACAGGACTAACTATGGCTACACCTTC
TRBJ2-3	.	TRBV10-2	TRBD1	CASSEFHRGGTDTQYF	TGCGCCAGCAGTGAGTTCCACAGGGGTGGCACAGATACGCAGTATTTT
TRBJ2-7	.	TRBV5-1	TRBD1	CASSLGTATTYEQYF	TGCGCCAGCAGCTTAGGGACAGCTACTACCTACGAGCAGTACTTC
TRBJ1-5	.	TRBV5-4	TRBD1	CASSPGAGGGNQPQHF	TGTGCCAGCAGCCCTGGGGCAGGGGGTGGCAATCAGCCCCAGCATTTT
TRBJ2-7	large	TRBV4-1	TRBD1	CASSQVGSRQGAGEQYF	TGCGCCAGCAGCCAAGTGGGGAGTCGACAGGGGGCTGGCGAGCAGTACTTC
TRBJ2-3	.	TRBV7-2	.	CASSLGGSPSTDTQYF	TGTGCCAGCAGCTTAGGCGGTTCTCCTAGCACAGATACGCAGTATTTT
TRBJ1-3	.	TRBV29-1	.	CSVGDSGSGNTIYF	TGCAGCGTTGGCGACTCAGGCTCTGGAAACACCATATATTTT
TRBJ2-7	.	TRBV30	TRBD1	CAWTGGGYEQYF	TGTGCCTGGACAGGGGGCGGCTACGAGCAGTACTTC
TRBJ2-6	once	TRBV6-6	TRBD1	CASSLRPDRGLSVLTF	TGTGCCAGCAGTCTGAGGCCGGACAGGGGGCTCTCCGTCCTGACTTTC